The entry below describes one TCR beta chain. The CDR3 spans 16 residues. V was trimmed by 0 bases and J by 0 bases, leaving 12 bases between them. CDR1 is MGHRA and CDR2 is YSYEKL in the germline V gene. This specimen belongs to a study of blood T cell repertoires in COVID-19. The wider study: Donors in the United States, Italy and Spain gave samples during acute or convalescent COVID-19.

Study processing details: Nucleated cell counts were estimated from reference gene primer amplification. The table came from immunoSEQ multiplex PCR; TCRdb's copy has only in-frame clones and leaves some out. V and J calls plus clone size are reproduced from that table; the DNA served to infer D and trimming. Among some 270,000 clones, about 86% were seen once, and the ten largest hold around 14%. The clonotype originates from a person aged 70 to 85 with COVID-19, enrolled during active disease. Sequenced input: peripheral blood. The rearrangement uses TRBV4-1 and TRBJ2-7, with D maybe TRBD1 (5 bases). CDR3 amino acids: CASSQDRAGISYEQYF. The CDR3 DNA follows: TGCGCCAGCAGCCAAGATCGGGCAGGGATCTCCTACGAGCAGTACTTC.